This record concerns one T cell receptor (beta chain) sequence. What it recognizes is unknown. This sample is drawn from a study of long-term antiretroviral therapy in people with HIV. Study-level findings and limits: Post-ART diversity increased but stayed below transplant donor controls.

Survey-level immunoSEQ v3.0 assays were run. TCRdb keeps only in-frame clones here, not all; method: immunoSEQ multiplex PCR. The sample holds 40,000 or so clones, about 86% seen once. Looked up from germline, CDR1 is SGHTA and CDR2 is FQGTGA. The CDR3 has 14 residues. The junction had 8 bases not matched to a gene; V was cut back by 6 bases and J by 6 bases. The chain links TRBV7-3 to TRBJ2-3, with 8 nucleotides matching TRBD2. This material consisted of unsorted PBMCs, taken just before starting antiretroviral therapy. The source is a woman under 30 with HIV. This chain's CDR3 is CASSPSGSLDTQYF. The CDR3 nucleotides are TGTGCCAGCAGTCCTAGCGGGTCTTTGGATACGCAGTATTTT. Full variable domain (outside the CDR3, taken from reference TRBV7-3 and TRBJ2-3): GAGVSQTPSNKVTEKGKYVELRCDPISGHTALYWYRQSLGQGPEFLIYFQGTGAADDSGLPNDRFFAVRPEGSVSTLKIQRTERGDSAVYLCASSPSGSLDTQYFGPGTRLTVL.